Below, 19 T cell receptor beta chains from the same sample are listed, as sequenced in a study of blood T cell repertoires in COVID-19. This table comes from immunoSEQ multiplex PCR, and its TCRdb copy is limited to in-frame clones, with some not included. This sample has around 300,000 clones; around 89% occur once, and the top ten carry 3.5% to 4.5%. Sequenced material: PBMCs or T cells enriched from blood (not recorded which). Receptor source: a young woman with acute COVID-19.

The chain uses TRBV9 and TRBJ1-3; 7 nucleotides agree with TRBD1. The V gene's germline CDR1 is SGDLS and CDR2 YYNGEE. The V and J ends lost 3 bases and 2 bases, in that order; junction bases with no gene match: 5. The CDR3 is 15 residues long. This chain's CDR3 is CASSATGTAGNTIYF. The CDR3, as DNA: TGTGCCAGCAGCGCAACCGGGACAGCTGGAAACACCATATATTTT.

The gene calls are TRBV5-1 and TRBJ2-1; 14 nucleotides line up with TRBD2. V lost 0 bases, J lost 9 bases, and 2 bases stayed unmatched. Germline loops: CDR1 SGHRS, CDR2 YFSETQ. The CDR3 has 15 amino acids. The CDR3 region has the DNA TGCGCCAGCAGCTTGGGACTAGCGGGAGGGAGTGAGCAGTTCTTC. As protein: CASSLGLAGGSEQFF.

The chain uses TRBV10-3 and TRBJ2-5, with 10 bases identical to TRBD1. V gave up 0 bases and J gave up 6 bases; unmatched junction bases: 13. The CDR3 is 18 amino acids. Germline V lookup: CDR1 ENHRY, CDR2 SYGVKD. This CDR3 reads CAISESWDRGRVGKTQYF. The CDR3 nucleotides are TGTGCCATCAGTGAGTCGTGGGACAGGGGTCGAGTTGGGAAGACCCAGTACTTC.

This chain uses TRBV9 with TRBJ2-1, with a weak D call TRBD2 (6 bases). The V end lost 0 bases, the J end lost 5 bases, and 15 bases lay between the germline ends. Germline values: CDR1 SGDLS, CDR2 YYNGEE. This CDR3 region has 16 residues. CDR3 residues: CASSVAGGEWNNEQFF. The CDR3 coding sequence is TGTGCCAGCAGCGTAGCCGGCGGGGAGTGGAACAATGAGCAGTTCTTC. The full variable domain, rest sourced from reference TRBV9 and TRBJ2-1, is DSGVTQTPKHLITATGQRVTLRCSPRSGDLSVYWYQQSLDQGLQFLIQYYNGEERAKGNILERFSAQQFPDLHSELNLSSLELGDSALYFCASSVAGGEWNNEQFFGPGTRLTVL.

This chain uses TRBV19 with TRBJ1-2; 7 bases fit TRBD1. The V segment lost 6 bases and the J segment 7 bases; nucleotides outside the gene matches: 11. In germline, CDR1 is LNHDA, CDR2 SQIVND (reference sequence). There are 14 residues in the CDR3. CDR3 in DNA: TGTGCCAGTAGCCAGACAGGGCCGCGCGGTGGCTACACCTTC. Translating gives CASSQTGPRGGYTF.

The chain employs TRBV27 and TRBJ1-5; D possibly corresponds to TRBD1 (5 bases). Germline assignment: CDR1 MNHEY and CDR2 SMNVEV (reference sequence). There are 14 residues in the CDR3. Trimming removed 4 bases at V and 0 bases at J, with 7 bases between. CDR3 loop: CASSSGYSNQPQHF. The CDR3 region has the DNA TGTGCCAGCAGTTCAGGGTATAGCAATCAGCCCCAGCATTTT.

The V call is TRBV7-3, the J call TRBJ2-1, with TRBD2 matching 14 bases. The CDR3 loop spans 19 amino acids. The ends lost 5 bases at V and 0 bases at J; junction bases unmatched: 9. CDR1 SGHTA and CDR2 FQGTGA come from the germline V gene. DNA of the CDR3: TGTGCCAGCAGCCCCGGGACTAGCGGGAGTGGGAGCTCCTACAATGAGCAGTTCTTC. Its protein product is CASSPGTSGSGSSYNEQFF.

This clone turned up a few times. The genes are TRBV2 and TRBJ1-2; 11 nucleotides line up with TRBD1. V lost 8 bases to trimming and J lost 4 bases; unmatched junction nucleotides: 6. The germline CDR1 and CDR2 sequences are SNHLY and FYNNEI. CDR3 size: 14 residues. The CDR3 DNA is TGTGCCAGCCGGGACAGGGGGTTTCTCTATGGCTACACCTTC. Protein product: CASRDRGFLYGYTF.

The V and J genes are TRBV14 and TRBJ2-3, with D possibly being TRBD2 (5 bases). The CDR3 spans 15 residues. With 0 bases removed from V and 1 base from J, the gap between germline ends came to 8 bases. In germline, CDR1 is SGHDN, CDR2 FVKESK. CDR3 loop: CASSQEAGRTDTQYF. DNA of the CDR3: TGTGCCAGCAGCCAAGAGGCGGGCCGCACAGATACGCAGTATTTT.

The chain employs TRBV11-2 and TRBJ1-3, with D perhaps matching TRBD1 (6 bases). Trimming removed 6 bases from V and 0 bases from J, with 12 bases in between. Germline V CDR1 and CDR2: SGHAT, FQNNGV. The CDR3 runs to 15 residues. The DNA for the CDR3 is TGTGCCAGCAGGACCGGGACAAACTCTGGAAACACCATATATTTT. Translation gives CASRTGTNSGNTIYF.

The V gene is TRBV5-1, the J gene TRBJ2-5; maybe TRBD2 (6 bases). Per germline, CDR1 SGHRS and CDR2 YFSETQ. This CDR3 has 13 residues. Trimming left V 4 bases short and J 3 bases short, with 10 bases between. CDR3 amino acids: CASSRGTEETQYF. Written as DNA, the CDR3 is TGCGCCAGCAGCCGCGGGACCGAAGAGACCCAGTACTTC.

The rearrangement links TRBV5-1 to TRBJ1-2; D not resolved. The ends were cut back, 4 bases at V and 2 bases at J, with 12 bases in the middle. Germline loops: CDR1 SGHRS, CDR2 YFSETQ. The CDR3 contains 14 residues. CDR3 in amino acids: CASSPPHANYGYTF. Written as DNA, the CDR3 is TGCGCCAGCAGCCCCCCACACGCAAACTATGGCTACACCTTC.

The chain links TRBV5-6 to TRBJ1-3; D remains ambiguous. The germline CDR1 and CDR2 sequences are SGHDT and YYEEEE. CDR3 size: 12 residues. The germline V and J ends were trimmed by 1 base and 4 bases, with 3 bases remaining between them. CDR3 in DNA: TGTGCCAGCAGCTTGCAGGGAAACACCATATATTTT. Translation: CASSLQGNTIYF. Looking up the rest from reference TRBV5-6 and TRBJ1-3 gives the full variable domain: DAGVTQSPTHLIKTRGQQVTLRCSPKSGHDTVSWYQQALGQGPQFIFQYYEEEERQRGNFPDRFSGHQFPNYSSELNVNALLLGDSALYLCASSLQGNTIYFGEGSWLTVV.

The chain uses TRBV2 and TRBJ1-1, with D possibly TRBD1 on 5 matching bases. Trimming removed 7 bases from V and 3 bases from J, with 15 bases in between. Looked up from germline, CDR1 is SNHLY and CDR2 is FYNNEI. This CDR3 is built from 14 residues. The CDR3 loop reads CASKAGSGDTEAFF. The CDR3, as DNA: TGTGCCAGCAAAGCAGGGTCGGGTGACACTGAAGCTTTCTTT. Full variable domain (outside the CDR3, taken from reference TRBV2 and TRBJ1-1): EPEVTQTPSHQVTQMGQEVILRCVPISNHLYFYWYRQILGQKVEFLVSFYNNEISEKSEIFDDQFSVERPDGSNFTLKIRSTKLEDSAMYFCASKAGSGDTEAFFGQGTRLTVV.

The CDR3 region is CASSFLKGNQGVYEQYF. CDR3 nucleotides: TGTGCCAGCAGTTTCTTAAAAGGGAATCAAGGGGTCTACGAGCAGTACTTC. J is TRBJ2-7 and V is TRBV28, with D maybe TRBD1 (5 bases). Trimming removed 3 bases from V and 3 bases from J, with 21 bases in between. Germline V CDR1 and CDR2: MDHEN, SYDVKM. The CDR3 totals 17 residues.

The chain uses TRBV9 and TRBJ2-1, with TRBD2 matching 9 bases. The V gene's germline CDR1 is SGDLS and CDR2 YYNGEE. Germline trimming cut 4 bases from V and 4 bases from J; bases unmatched to any gene: 12. This CDR3 comprises 17 residues. The CDR3 DNA reads TGTGCCAGCAGCCGCACGAGCGGGAGGATGGGGTACAATGAGCAGTTCTTC. Translation gives CASSRTSGRMGYNEQFF.

The rearrangement links TRBV7-9 to TRBJ1-1, with TRBD1 identical over 8 bases. V lost 5 bases to trimming and J lost 2 bases; unmatched junction nucleotides: 7. The germline V gene encodes CDR1 SEHNR and CDR2 FQNEAQ (reference sequence). This CDR3 is 15 amino acids long. The chain's CDR3 is CASSRGQGRNTEAFF. The CDR3 nucleotides read TGTGCCAGCAGCCGTGGACAGGGAAGAAACACTGAAGCTTTCTTT.

The chain recombines TRBV18 with TRBJ2-1; D is perhaps TRBD2 (5 bases). The CDR3 is 17 residues long. Trimming cost V 0 bases and J 0 bases, with 12 bases left between them. In germline, CDR1 is KGHSH, CDR2 LQKENI. As DNA, the CDR3 is TGTGCCAGCTCACCACCATACGGGGAGAGCTCCTACAATGAGCAGTTCTTC. Translating it yields CASSPPYGESSYNEQFF. The full variable domain, with the rest looked up from reference TRBV18 and TRBJ2-1, is NAGVMQNPRHLVRRRGQEARLRCSPMKGHSHVYWYRQLPEEGLKFMVYLQKENIIDESGMPKERFSAEFPKEGPSILRIQQVVRGDSAAYFCASSPPYGESSYNEQFFGPGTRLTVL.

V gene TRBV15 combines with J gene TRBJ2-5; D may be TRBD2 (6 bases). CDR1 is LNHNV and CDR2 is YYDKDF in the germline V gene (reference sequence). V was clipped by 5 bases and J by 2 bases, with 18 bases between them. The CDR3 length is 16 residues. CDR3 in DNA: TGTGCCACCAGCCAGATCGGGGGACTGATACAAGAGACCCAGTACTTC. Its protein is CATSQIGGLIQETQYF.